Listed below are T cell receptor beta chains from one sample, sequenced in a study of blood T cells in healthy people across ages. TCRdb ran MiXCR on the 5' RACE reads and lists one entry per CDR3 protein. The data hold just under 750,000 distinct CDR3 sequences, with 22% observed a single time. The sample was blood. The receptors here all came from a man in his 70s in good health. CDR3s include the opening cysteine and the closing phenylalanine or tryptophan. D genes are given only for firm matches.

TRBJ2-1 | TRBV7-2 | NA | CASSGGGQMNEQFF
TRBJ1-2 | TRBV6-2/TRBV6-3 | NA | CASSYRGGADYGYTF
TRBJ2-3 | TRBV7-2 | TRBD2 | CASSALLLAGSDTQYF
TRBJ2-1 | TRBV24-1 | NA | CATSDLEGYNEQFF
TRBJ2-1 | TRBV5-1 | TRBD2 | CASSPSGVSNEQFF
TRBJ2-7 | TRBV10-3 | NA | CAISTTLPYEQYF
TRBJ2-3 | TRBV7-3 | TRBD2 | CASSRLAGVDTQYF
TRBJ1-5 | TRBV18 | NA | CASMDSLNQPQHF
TRBJ2-1 | TRBV12-3/TRBV12-4 | TRBD2 | CARGTSGVNEQFF
TRBJ2-3 | TRBV9 | TRBD2 | CASSVDPSGVKGTDTQYF
NA | TRBV10-3 | TRBD2 | CAISESTGGYEQYF
TRBJ1-1 | TRBV28 | NA | CASTETQLNTEAFF
TRBJ1-1 | TRBV21-1 | NA | CASSIQGDNTEAFF
TRBJ1-1 | TRBV28 | NA | CASRPMGGVNTEAFF
TRBJ2-1 | TRBV7-2 | NA | CASSLVNNEQFF
TRBJ1-1 | TRBV12-3/TRBV12-4 | TRBD1 | CASSPGTGYTNTEAFF
TRBJ1-2 | TRBV6-5 | NA | CASSYWGEGYGYTF
TRBJ1-6 | TRBV7-2 | NA | CASSGGRSNSPLHF
TRBJ2-3 | TRBV12-3/TRBV12-4 | TRBD1 | CASSPRDSPADTQYF
TRBJ2-5 | TRBV6-2/TRBV6-3 | NA | CASRRDTRLTQYF
TRBJ2-1 | TRBV10-3 | TRBD2 | CAISELISSGGSSYNEQFF
TRBJ1-1 | TRBV27 | NA | CASSLGQSGEVFF
TRBJ2-7 | TRBV20-1 | NA | CSTRVYEQYF
TRBJ2-1 | TRBV29-1 | NA | CSARVWNEQFF
TRBJ1-1 | TRBV6-2/TRBV6-3 | TRBD1 | CASSWDRAGWNTEAFF
NA | TRBV27 | NA | CASSLMFGVQETQFF
TRBJ1-2 | TRBV29-1 | NA | CSARDLGYGYTF
TRBJ1-1 | TRBV20-1 | NA | CSARDRMVEAFF
TRBJ1-1 | TRBV10-3 | NA | CAISTSDVMNTEAFF
TRBJ2-4 | TRBV12-3/TRBV12-4 | NA | CASRSAGVTGNIQYF
TRBJ1-2 | TRBV6-6 | NA | CASSTTEVLKGYTF
TRBJ2-3 | TRBV29-1 | NA | CSVAPKGPDTQYF
TRBJ2-1 | TRBV7-2 | NA | CASSLEAGRPPNEQFF
TRBJ2-3 | TRBV2 | NA | CASRRRSTDTQYF
TRBJ2-4 | TRBV6-6 | TRBD1 | CASSYAGQVKNIQYF
TRBJ2-1 | TRBV5-1 | TRBD1 | CASSLLRDSVDNEQFF
TRBJ2-1 | TRBV5-1 | TRBD2 | CASSPLARALSEQFF
TRBJ2-3 | TRBV5-5 | NA | CASSLRGGLDTQYF
TRBJ2-1 | TRBV30 | TRBD2 | CAWRERLAGMNEQFF
TRBJ2-3 | TRBV10-1 | NA | CASSESRYLTYTDTQYF
TRBJ2-3 | TRBV6-6 | NA | CASINGGPKADTQYF
TRBJ1-1 | TRBV7-2 | NA | CASRASRATEAFF
TRBJ2-7 | TRBV6-5 | NA | CASSYAGGGDYEQYF
TRBJ1-5 | TRBV12-3/TRBV12-4 | NA | CASSFTGVDRTGQPQHF
TRBJ1-1 | TRBV12-5 | NA | CASGHGGTEAFF
TRBJ1-6 | TRBV6-6 | NA | CASSTTRPGYNSPLHF